The 24 T cell receptor beta chains given below trace back to one sample, sequenced in a study of blood T cell repertoires in COVID-19. The protocol was immunoSEQ multiplex PCR, while the TCRdb copy is restricted to in-frame clones and leaves out a portion. This table has some 100,000 clones, about 89% appearing once. Sequences were obtained from peripheral blood. The origin of the receptors is a human donor in a cohort sampled during active COVID-19.

This chain joins TRBV18 and TRBJ1-2; no clear D. Trimming pared 3 bases from V and 8 bases from J, leaving 13 bases between. Germline CDR1 and CDR2: KGHSH and LQKENI. The CDR3 length is 13 residues. CDR3 sequence reads: CASSPNRGSGYTF. The CDR3, as DNA: TGTGCCAGCTCACCGAATCGCGGCTCCGGCTACACCTTC.

Concerning this clone itself: Its ends do not fully match the called genes, so a read error is possible. The J gene is TRBJ1-1, the V gene TRBV2; D remains ambiguous. The CDR3 sequence is 11 residues long. Germline CDR1 is SNHLY and CDR2 is FYNNEI. The CDR3 DNA is TGTGCCAGCAGTGAAGGGGAGCTGTCTGTCTTT. As protein: CASSEGELSVF.

The CDR3 sequence: CASRQGTGRNEQYF. The CDR3 bases are TGCGCCAGCAGGCAGGGGACAGGTCGCAACGAGCAGTACTTC. The gene calls are TRBV5-1 and TRBJ2-7; the match to TRBD1 covers 8 bases. The V gene end was trimmed by 5 bases and the J gene end by 5 bases; junction bases not matched to a gene: 9. CDR1 and CDR2 (germline): SGHRS, YFSETQ. The CDR3 runs 14 residues. Filled out from reference TRBV5-1 and TRBJ2-7, the complete variable domain reads KAGVTQTPRYLIKTRGQQVTLSCSPISGHRSVSWYQQTPGQGLQFLFEYFSETQRNKGNFPGRFSGRQFSNSRSEMNVSTLELGDSALYLCASRQGTGRNEQYFGPGTRLTVT.

The chain links TRBV6-5 to TRBJ1-2; TRBD1 agrees at 7 bases. V dropped 8 bases and J dropped 8; count of bases not matched to a gene: 11. Germline values: CDR1 MNHEY, CDR2 SVGAGI. CDR3 length: 13 residues. In nucleotides, the CDR3 is TGTGCCAGCTCCCAGGGGGTTAAGGAGGGCTACACCTTC. This encodes CASSQGVKEGYTF.

The V and J genes are TRBV18 and TRBJ1-1; maybe TRBD1 (5 bases). Germline V gene lookup returns CDR1 KGHSH and CDR2 LQKENI. The CDR3 sequence is 13 residues long. Trimming pared 5 bases from V and 5 bases from J, leaving 12 bases between. The CDR3 nucleotides are TGTGCCAGCTCAACAAATCGGGGGACTGAAGCTTTCTTT. Protein sequence: CASSTNRGTEAFF. The full variable domain, in which reference TRBV18 and TRBJ1-1 provide the parts outside the CDR3, is NAGVMQNPRHLVRRRGQEARLRCSPMKGHSHVYWYRQLPEEGLKFMVYLQKENIIDESGMPKERFSAEFPKEGPSILRIQQVVRGDSAAYFCASSTNRGTEAFFGQGTRLTVV.

The chain joins TRBV6-5 to TRBJ2-7; 7 positions agree with TRBD2. The germline CDR1 and CDR2 sequences are MNHEY and SVGAGI. This CDR3 has 14 amino acids. V shed 2 bases, J shed 6 bases, and the junction held 7 bases outside the gene matches. The CDR3 spells CASSYGEGYSEQYF. The CDR3, as DNA: TGTGCCAGCAGTTACGGGGAGGGTTATTCCGAGCAGTACTTC.

V and J are TRBV19 and TRBJ2-1; D is perhaps TRBD2 (5 bases). Trimming pared 6 bases from V and 7 bases from J, leaving 13 bases between. The CDR3 covers 13 residues. Germline V gene data show CDR1 as LNHDA and CDR2 as SQIVND (reference sequence). Written as DNA, the CDR3 is TGTGCCAGTAGCCCGGCCGGGAAAAATGAGCAGTTCTTC. Translated, it gives CASSPAGKNEQFF.

The gene calls are TRBV5-1 and TRBJ1-3; TRBD1 might be the D (5 bases). Trimming shortened V by 3 bases and J by 2 bases, and 12 bases separated the two germline ends. CDR1 is SGHRS, CDR2 YFSETQ, per germline. This CDR3 has 15 residues. The CDR3 bases are TGCGCCAGCAGCTCAGGGTTTAAGGCTGGAAACACCATATATTTT. Translation: CASSSGFKAGNTIYF.

In this sample, this clone turned up a few times. V is TRBV5-1 and J is TRBJ2-7; tentatively, D is TRBD1 (6 bases). The V gene's germline CDR1 is SGHRS and CDR2 YFSETQ. The CDR3 has 14 residues. The germline V and J ends were trimmed by 3 bases and 6 bases, with 16 bases remaining between them. DNA for the CDR3: TGCGCCAGCAGCTACGCAACTACAGGGCCCGAGCAGTACTTC. This sequence encodes CASSYATTGPEQYF.

The V and J genes are TRBV7-2 and TRBJ2-5; TRBD2 aligns across 7 bases. The CDR3 totals 15 residues. Losses at the gene ends were 4 bases for V and 2 bases for J; bases not matched to a gene: 7. The germline V gene has CDR1 SGHTA and CDR2 FQGNSA. The DNA for the CDR3 is TGTGCCAGCAGCTCAACACTAGCGTTACAAGAGACCCAGTACTTC. It specifies CASSSTLALQETQYF. Looking up the rest from reference TRBV7-2 and TRBJ2-5 gives the full variable domain: GAGVSQSPSNKVTEKGKDVELRCDPISGHTALYWYRQSLGQGLEFLIYFQGNSAPDKSGLPSDRFSAERTGGSVSTLTIQRTQQEDSAVYLCASSSTLALQETQYFGPGTRLLVL.

This clone was recorded only once. CDR3 bases: TGCGCCAGCAGCCAGACAGGGAATGGCTACACCTTC. Residues: CASSQTGNGYTF. V is TRBV4-3 and J is TRBJ1-2, with 7 bases fitting TRBD1. The CDR3 spans 12 residues. V dropped 3 bases and J dropped 6; count of bases not matched to a gene: 1. The germline V gene has CDR1 LGHNA and CDR2 YSLEER.

V is TRBV12-3 or TRBV12-4 and J is TRBJ2-1; TRBD2 might be the D (5 bases). CDR3 size: 12 residues. Trimming left V 7 bases short and J 8 bases short, with 12 bases between. The CDR3 coding sequence is TGTGCCAGCACCCTAGGTAGCGATGAGCAGTTCTTC. Translation gives CASTLGSDEQFF.

This clone has a single count. The V gene is TRBV6-5, the J gene TRBJ1-5, with a weak D call TRBD1 (6 bases). V gave up 6 bases and J gave up 0 bases, with 9 bases separating them. CDR1 and CDR2 from the germline V gene are MNHEY and SVGAGI. There are 14 residues in the CDR3. CDR3 protein: CASSGTFSNQPQHF. CDR3 coding DNA: TGTGCCAGCAGCGGGACATTTAGCAATCAGCCCCAGCATTTT.

This chain uses TRBV5-1 with TRBJ1-2, with a weak D call TRBD1 (5 bases). Germline assignment: CDR1 SGHRS and CDR2 YFSETQ. The CDR3 contains 12 residues. The germline V and J ends were trimmed by 5 bases and 8 bases, with 13 bases remaining between them. The CDR3 nucleotides are TGCGCCAGCAGATTCGCGGGGACCGGCTACACCTTC. It specifies CASRFAGTGYTF.

J is TRBJ1-2 and V is TRBV12-3 or TRBV12-4, with 7 bases aligning to TRBD1. This CDR3 is built from 13 residues. With 6 bases clipped from V and 6 bases from J, the junction kept 7 bases outside the gene matches. CDR3: CASRPVGGHGYTF. The CDR3 DNA is TGTGCCAGCAGGCCGGTAGGGGGCCATGGCTACACCTTC.

The chain joins TRBV5-3 to TRBJ2-7, with D uncertain. Being an ORF, TRBV5-3 has a function that is uncertain. The germline V and J ends were trimmed by 1 base and 3 bases, with 11 bases remaining between them. The CDR3 length is 14 residues. CDR3 residues: CARSLRRTVYEQYF. DNA for the CDR3: TGTGCCAGAAGCTTGCGAAGAACGGTCTACGAGCAGTACTTC.

The gene calls are TRBV6-5 and TRBJ2-1, with D maybe TRBD1 (5 bases). The CDR3 is made up of 11 amino acids. Germline V CDR1 and CDR2: MNHEY, SVGAGI. V lost 8 bases, J lost 15 bases, and 17 bases lay in between. The CDR3 loop reads CASQSDRYRFF. As DNA, the CDR3 is TGTGCCAGCCAAAGCGACAGATATCGGTTCTTC.

CDR3 DNA: TGTGCCAGCAGTTACTCGACAGGGAGGGAGACCCAGTACTTC. Residues: CASSYSTGRETQYF. The V gene is TRBV6-6, the J gene TRBJ2-5, with D possibly being TRBD1 (7 bases). Germline values: CDR1 MNHNY, CDR2 SVGAGI (reference sequence). Trimming shortened V by 0 bases and J by 5 bases, and 10 bases separated the two germline ends. CDR3 length: 14 residues.

This chain links TRBV6-1 with TRBJ1-5; 7 bases align to TRBD1. Germline-derived CDR1 and CDR2 are MNHNS and SASEGT. J was trimmed by 3 bases and V by 2 bases; bases with no gene match: 7. The CDR3 has 16 residues. Written as DNA, the CDR3 is TGTGCCAGCAGTGAAACCCAGACAGGGACCAATCAGCCCCAGCATTTT. This encodes CASSETQTGTNQPQHF.

V usage is TRBV4-3 and J usage is TRBJ2-2; no clear D. The CDR3 runs to 15 residues. Trimming took 1 base from V and 6 from J, leaving 12 bases between them. Germline V gene lookup returns CDR1 LGHNA and CDR2 YSLEER. DNA for the CDR3: TGCGCCAGCAGCCAAGCTAATAGCTGGGCCGGGGAGCTGTTTTTT. It codes for CASSQANSWAGELFF.

The V call is TRBV29-1, the J call TRBJ2-7, with D maybe TRBD1 (5 bases). The CDR3 runs 13 residues. Trimming took 6 bases from V and 5 from J, leaving 17 bases between them. CDR1 SQVTM and CDR2 ANQGSEA come from the germline V gene. The CDR3 is CSVNNPQGHEQYF. For the CDR3, the DNA is TGCAGCGTCAATAACCCCCAGGGCCACGAGCAGTACTTC.

A few counts support this clone. The J gene is TRBJ1-5, the V gene TRBV4-3; no reliable D call. CDR3 length: 16 amino acids. V was pared by 5 bases and J by 2 bases, with 16 bases between. Germline V lookup: CDR1 LGHNA, CDR2 YSLEER. The chain's CDR3 is CASSAPPEFGNQPQHF. The CDR3 bases are TGCGCCAGCAGCGCGCCCCCCGAGTTCGGCAATCAGCCCCAGCATTTT.

The V call is TRBV4-1, the J call TRBJ2-1; 8 nucleotides match TRBD2. V lost 1 base, J lost 7 bases, and 6 bases stayed unmatched. This CDR3 contains 15 residues. Germline CDR1 MGHRA, CDR2 YSYEKL. CDR3 DNA sequence: TGCGCCAGCAGCCAAGCGGGGGGGCCGGGAAATGAGCAGTTCTTC. Encoded protein: CASSQAGGPGNEQFF.

The chain has TRBV11-3 and TRBJ2-7, with D perhaps matching TRBD2 (5 bases). CDR1 and CDR2 (germline): SGHNT, YENEEA. The CDR3 spans 13 residues. V lost 3 bases, J lost 5 bases, and 11 bases lay in between. CDR3 sequence: CASSFTGNHEQYF. CDR3 in DNA: TGTGCCAGCAGCTTTACGGGGAACCACGAGCAGTACTTC.